This T cell receptor beta chain was documented in a study of T cell changes during pregnancy in multiple sclerosis. J lost 10 bases, V lost 4 bases, and 3 bases had no gene match. Germline V CDR1 and CDR2: MNHEY, SVGAGI. The CDR3 is made up of 14 amino acids. Using immunoSEQ multiplex PCR, the repertoire was profiled, and TCRdb retains in-frame clones only, with some absent. There are roughly 49,000 clones in the sample; roughly 92% occur only once, and roughly 0.92% lies in the top ten. J is TRBJ2-1 and V is TRBV6-5; 14 bases match TRBD2. The receptor was isolated from a female donor with multiple sclerosis, enrolled in a pregnancy study. The specimen was peripheral blood, collected after pregnancy. The chain's CDR3 is CASSSGLAGVEQFF. DNA of the CDR3: TGTGCCAGCAGTTCGGGACTAGCGGGGGTAGAGCAGTTCTTC.